This T cell receptor beta chain was obtained from a study of control samples from healthy donors and cancer patients. TCRdb's table, derived via immunoSEQ multiplex PCR, lists solely in-frame clones and lacks some. The sample has over 100,000 clones; 90% are singletons. This CDR3 region has 17 residues. J gave up 2 bases and V 3 bases, and 10 bases lay outside the gene matches. CDR1 is KGHDR, CDR2 SFDVKD, per germline. The V call is TRBV24-1, the J call TRBJ2-3; TRBD1 agrees at 7 bases. The sample taken for sequencing was blood. The TCR comes from a human donor in good health. The donor label of this sample is uncertain. CDR3 in DNA: TGTGCCACCAGTGATCTCTCTCGGGACAGAGACACAGATACGCAGTATTTT. Translated: CATSDLSRDRDTDTQYF.